This T cell receptor beta chain was identified during a study of shared clonotypes between healthy human individuals. Findings and caveats of the study: It was observed that roughly 5.5% of naive CD4 clonotypes were shared across several donors. Depth was large, yet rarefaction showed that sorted-subset sequencing was incomplete.

In regard to this clone: What it binds is unknown.

Assay used: immunoSEQ multiplex PCR; TCRdb lists only in-frame clones, some missing. The table has over 950,000 clones, around three quarters seen once. This CDR3 comprises 15 residues. Trimming stripped 3 bases from V and 4 bases from J, with 15 bases between. Looked up from germline, CDR1 is KGHSH and CDR2 is LQKENI. The receptor was isolated from a man in his late teens or twenties in good health. Some clones in this sample may be carry-over from other donors' samples. Sequenced sample: memory CD4+ T cells from PBMCs. Subset given: CD45RA-negative fraction. The chain carries TRBV18 and TRBJ1-1; D is possibly TRBD1 (5 bases). The CDR3 DNA reads as TGTGCCAGCTCACCTCAGGGTGGGGAATCCACTGAAGCTTTCTTT. Translated: CASSPQGGESTEAFF.